A selection of T cell receptor beta chains follows, all from one sample in a study of shared clonotypes between healthy human individuals. Profiling relied on immunoSEQ multiplex PCR, and the TCRdb table lists in-frame clones only, not all of them. The sample consists of about 2 million clones, 85% to 95% of them appearing once. Sequencing was performed on naive CD8+ T cells sorted from blood. These receptors were taken from a man younger than 35 in good health. Each CDR3 is given with its conserved first and last residue. The order of the fields is V gene, clone size, D gene, J gene, CDR3 length, CDR3 DNA, CDR3 protein. The D gene is left open where the match is weak. Size tells how often a clone was seen (once, few, many) or the class of an expanded clone, and some rows leave it out.

V: TRBV10-2
size: .
D: TRBD1
J: TRBJ2-7
length: 13
DNA: TGCGCCAGCAGTACAGGGGCGGCCTACGAGCAGTACTTC
CDR3: CASSTGAAYEQYF

V: TRBV7-8
size: .
D: TRBD1
J: TRBJ1-2
length: 15
DNA: TGTGCCAGCAGCCTACCCGGACAGGGCGGATTCGGCTACACCTTC
CDR3: CASSLPGQGGFGYTF

V: TRBV6-5
size: .
D: TRBD1
J: TRBJ2-2
length: 15
DNA: TGTGCCAGCAGCTCAACAGGGGAGAACACCGGGGAGCTGTTTTTT
CDR3: CASSSTGENTGELFF

V: TRBV5-4
size: .
D: .
J: TRBJ1-3
length: 14
DNA: TGTGCCAGCAGCTTGTGGGGAACGGGAAACACCATATATTTT
CDR3: CASSLWGTGNTIYF

V: TRBV4-3
size: .
D: TRBD2
J: TRBJ2-7
length: 17
DNA: TGCGCCAGCAGCCAAGGATTGGAGGGACTAGCGGGTTACGAGCAGTACTTC
CDR3: CASSQGLEGLAGYEQYF

V: TRBV19
size: .
D: .
J: TRBJ2-7
length: 16
DNA: TGTGCCAGTAGTCTCGACGGGACGGCCGACTCCTACGAGCAGTACTTC
CDR3: CASSLDGTADSYEQYF

V: TRBV18
size: once
D: .
J: TRBJ2-3
length: 14
DNA: TGTGCCAGCTCACCGCCAGACAGTTCAGATACGCAGTATTTT
CDR3: CASSPPDSSDTQYF

V: TRBV27
size: .
D: TRBD2
J: TRBJ2-7
length: 13
DNA: TGTGCCAGCGGGGGGGAAATGAGGTACGAGCAGTACTTC
CDR3: CASGGEMRYEQYF

V: TRBV27
size: .
D: .
J: TRBJ2-7
length: 15
DNA: TGTGCCAGCAGTCGTGACCCTAACGGGGGCTACGAGCAGTACTTC
CDR3: CASSRDPNGGYEQYF

V: TRBV6-4
size: .
D: TRBD1
J: TRBJ2-2
length: 15
DNA: TGTGCCAGCAGTGAAACCGGGACAGGGCCCGGGGAGCTGTTTTTT
CDR3: CASSETGTGPGELFF

V: TRBV5-8
size: .
D: .
J: TRBJ1-3
length: 14
DNA: TGTGCCAGCAGTGGGGGCCGGCTCGGAAACACCATATATTTT
CDR3: CASSGGRLGNTIYF

V: TRBV2
size: .
D: .
J: TRBJ1-1
length: 12
DNA: TGTGCCTGCCGGAGGGGGGATACTGAAGCTTTCTTT
CDR3: CACRRGDTEAFF

V: TRBV7-9
size: .
D: TRBD1
J: TRBJ1-1
length: 14
DNA: TGTGCCAGCAGCACAACAGGGGGCATAACTGAAGCTTTCTTT
CDR3: CASSTTGGITEAFF

V: TRBV4-2
size: .
D: .
J: TRBJ2-2
length: 15
DNA: TGTGCCAGCAGCCAAGTGTTTGGGGGCACCGGGGAGCTGTTTTTT
CDR3: CASSQVFGGTGELFF

V: TRBV5-1
size: .
D: TRBD1
J: TRBJ2-2
length: 16
DNA: TGCGCCAGCACCCCGACGGGACAGGGGGCGTCCGGGGAGCTGTTTTTT
CDR3: CASTPTGQGASGELFF

V: TRBV11-1
size: .
D: .
J: TRBJ2-6
length: 14
DNA: TGTGCCAGCAGCCTATACTCTGGGGCCAACGTCCTGACTTTC
CDR3: CASSLYSGANVLTF

V: TRBV27
size: .
D: .
J: TRBJ2-1
length: 13
DNA: TGTGCCAGCAGTTTATCGGAATCGAATGAGCAGTTCTTC
CDR3: CASSLSESNEQFF

V: TRBV5-1
size: .
D: .
J: TRBJ2-7
length: 16
DNA: TGCGCCAGCAGCTTGGGGCGGGACAGTTATATCTACGAGCAGTACTTC
CDR3: CASSLGRDSYIYEQYF

V: TRBV7-9
size: .
D: .
J: TRBJ2-2
length: 15
DNA: TGTGCCAGCAACCTGGACGGGCAAAACACCGGGGAGCTGTTTTTT
CDR3: CASNLDGQNTGELFF

V: TRBV4-3
size: .
D: TRBD2
J: TRBJ2-7
length: 16
DNA: TGCGCCAGCAGCCAAGAGCCGGGACTAGCGAGTTTGGAGCAGTACTTC
CDR3: CASSQEPGLASLEQYF

V: TRBV25-1
size: .
D: .
J: TRBJ2-1
length: 16
DNA: TGTGCCAGCAGTGAGGTAGGGGGACCCAACTACAATGAGCAGTTCTTC
CDR3: CASSEVGGPNYNEQFF

V: TRBV6-1
size: .
D: .
J: TRBJ1-3
length: 16
DNA: TGTGCCAGCAGTGAGACCGGGACCCTCTCTGGAAACACCATATATTTT
CDR3: CASSETGTLSGNTIYF

V: TRBV4-1
size: .
D: .
J: TRBJ2-2
length: 13
DNA: TGCGCCAGCAGCCTTTTAGGGACCGGGGAGCTGTTTTTT
CDR3: CASSLLGTGELFF

V: TRBV6-5
size: .
D: TRBD2
J: TRBJ2-7
length: 16
DNA: TGTGCCAGCAGTTACTCGCGGCTAGCGGAGGCCTACGAGCAGTACTTC
CDR3: CASSYSRLAEAYEQYF

V: TRBV7-6
size: .
D: TRBD2
J: TRBJ2-3
length: 15
DNA: TGTGCCAGCAGCTTACTAGCGGGAGGAACAGATACGCAGTATTTT
CDR3: CASSLLAGGTDTQYF

V: TRBV6-1
size: once
D: .
J: TRBJ2-1
length: 12
DNA: TGTGCCAGCAGTGAAGGAGGGAATGAGCAGTTCTTC
CDR3: CASSEGGNEQFF

V: TRBV5-4
size: .
D: .
J: TRBJ1-1
length: 13
DNA: TGTGCCAGCAGCTTGGGGCTTAACACTGAAGCTTTCTTT
CDR3: CASSLGLNTEAFF

V: TRBV27
size: .
D: TRBD1
J: TRBJ2-5
length: 15
DNA: TGTGCCAGCACTTTGAGACAGGGTCGGCAAGAGACCCAGTACTTC
CDR3: CASTLRQGRQETQYF

V: TRBV5-1
size: .
D: .
J: TRBJ1-1
length: 15
DNA: TGCGCCAGCAGCCCCCGGGGGCAGGCGAACACTGAAGCTTTCTTT
CDR3: CASSPRGQANTEAFF

V: TRBV2
size: once
D: .
J: TRBJ2-3
length: 14
DNA: TGTGCCAGCAGTGATATCGATGGCGCAGATACGCAGTATTTT
CDR3: CASSDIDGADTQYF

V: TRBV4-3
size: once
D: TRBD1
J: TRBJ2-5
length: 15
DNA: TGCGCCAGCAGCCCAAATACAGGGGGCCTTGAGACCCAGTACTTC
CDR3: CASSPNTGGLETQYF

V: TRBV7-2
size: .
D: .
J: TRBJ2-5
length: 16
DNA: TGTGCCAGCAGCTTATGGGGGCTGGGAAGGCAAGAGACCCAGTACTTC
CDR3: CASSLWGLGRQETQYF

V: TRBV7-6
size: .
D: .
J: TRBJ1-1
length: 16
DNA: TGTGCCAGCAGCTCGTTACTAATGGACGGAAACACTGAAGCTTTCTTT
CDR3: CASSSLLMDGNTEAFF

V: TRBV28
size: .
D: TRBD1
J: TRBJ1-1
length: 16
DNA: TGTGCCAGCAGTGTAACGAGGACAGGGGAACACTGGGAAGCTTTCTTT
CDR3: CASSVTRTGEHWEAFF

V: TRBV11-2
size: .
D: .
J: TRBJ2-7
length: 14
DNA: TGTGCCAGCAGCCTGGAAATGGGCCCAATCGAGCAGTACTTC
CDR3: CASSLEMGPIEQYF

V: TRBV7-9
size: once
D: .
J: TRBJ2-7
length: 14
DNA: TGTGCCAGCAGCCTTCGTGGGGGACTCCACGAGCAGTACTTC
CDR3: CASSLRGGLHEQYF

V: TRBV27
size: .
D: .
J: TRBJ1-2
length: 15
DNA: TGTGCCAGCAGTTTAATTTCGGGAAGCGACTATGGCTACACCTTC
CDR3: CASSLISGSDYGYTF

V: TRBV7-6
size: .
D: .
J: TRBJ2-7
length: 13
DNA: TGTGCCAGCAGCTTAGTTGAAGCTTACGAGCAGTACTTC
CDR3: CASSLVEAYEQYF

V: TRBV2
size: .
D: .
J: TRBJ1-1
length: 15
DNA: TGTGCCAGCAGTACTACGGGTTCAGGGAACACTGAAGCTTTCTTT
CDR3: CASSTTGSGNTEAFF

V: TRBV27
size: .
D: TRBD2
J: TRBJ2-3
length: 17
DNA: TGTGCCAGCAGTGCTTTGACTAGCGGGGGGGCGGGGGATACGCAGTATTTT
CDR3: CASSALTSGGAGDTQYF

V: TRBV13
size: .
D: .
J: TRBJ1-2
length: 13
DNA: TGTGCCAGCAGCCACGCGGCTAACTATGGCTACACCTTC
CDR3: CASSHAANYGYTF

V: TRBV14
size: .
D: TRBD1
J: TRBJ2-7
length: 17
DNA: TGTGCCAGCAGCCAAGAGGGGCCTTGGGACAGCTCCTACGAGCAGTACTTC
CDR3: CASSQEGPWDSSYEQYF

V: TRBV5-1
size: .
D: .
J: TRBJ2-3
length: 15
DNA: TGCGCCAGCACCTTGGCAGGGGAAGGAACAGATACGCAGTATTTT
CDR3: CASTLAGEGTDTQYF

V: TRBV28
size: .
D: .
J: TRBJ2-3
length: 14
DNA: TGTGCCAGCAGGTTAAGGGCCGTCACAGATACGCAGTATTTT
CDR3: CASRLRAVTDTQYF

V: TRBV6-1
size: .
D: .
J: TRBJ1-2
length: 14
DNA: TGTGCCAGCCTCCCCAGTTTGCAAAACTATGGCTACACCTTC
CDR3: CASLPSLQNYGYTF

V: TRBV6-5
size: .
D: TRBD1
J: TRBJ2-7
length: 16
DNA: TGTGCCAGCAGTTACTCTCGGGACAGGGGCCAATACGAGCAGTACTTC
CDR3: CASSYSRDRGQYEQYF

V: TRBV6-5
size: .
D: .
J: TRBJ1-2
length: 15
DNA: TGTGCCAGCAGTTTGTCGACAGAGACTCTCTATGGCTACACCTTC
CDR3: CASSLSTETLYGYTF

V: TRBV27
size: once
D: .
J: TRBJ1-1
length: 13
DNA: TGTGCCAGCAGTTTATCGTTACGCACTGAAGCTTTCTTT
CDR3: CASSLSLRTEAFF

V: TRBV5-4
size: once
D: .
J: TRBJ1-1
length: 16
DNA: TGTGCCAGCAGCTTGATAGGTCAGGGAATGAACACTGAAGCTTTCTTT
CDR3: CASSLIGQGMNTEAFF

V: TRBV4-1
size: once
D: .
J: TRBJ1-1
length: 14
DNA: TGCGCCAGCAGCGAAGGCAGTCATTACACTGAAGCTTTCTTT
CDR3: CASSEGSHYTEAFF

V: TRBV9
size: .
D: .
J: TRBJ1-1
length: 13
DNA: TGTGCCAGCAGTATGACAGTGAACACTGAAGCTTTCTTT
CDR3: CASSMTVNTEAFF

V: TRBV9
size: .
D: .
J: TRBJ2-3
length: 15
DNA: TGTGCCAGCAGAGAAAGCAGGGGAGGAACAGATACGCAGTATTTT
CDR3: CASRESRGGTDTQYF

V: TRBV9
size: .
D: TRBD2
J: TRBJ2-3
length: 16
DNA: TGTGCCAGCAGCCCTCCGGCGGGGGGGACCACAGATACGCAGTATTTT
CDR3: CASSPPAGGTTDTQYF